The 29 T cell receptor beta chains presented below share a single source sample, sequenced in a study of T cell responses to AZD1222 COVID-19 vaccine. Sequencing used immunoSEQ multiplex PCR; TCRdb keeps in-frame clones, though not all of them. The repertoire holds about 130,000 clones, with around 87% as singletons. The sample was peripheral blood, taken on day 0 of AZD1222 vaccination. Every receptor here comes from an adult in good health.

This clone was recorded only once. V and J are TRBV18 and TRBJ2-2; 10 positions agree with TRBD1. V was pared by 2 bases and J by 5 bases, with 2 bases of the junction left unmatched. The CDR3 is made up of 15 amino acids. CDR1 and CDR2 from the germline V gene are KGHSH and LQKENI. The CDR3 reads CASSPGTGVTGELFF. CDR3 coding DNA: TGTGCCAGCTCACCAGGGACAGGGGTTACCGGGGAGCTGTTTTTT.

This chain uses TRBV9 with TRBJ2-7; 8 bases align to TRBD1. The length of the CDR3 is 14 residues. Germline assignment: CDR1 SGDLS and CDR2 YYNGEE. Losses at the gene ends were 4 bases for V and 5 bases for J; bases not matched to a gene: 8. The CDR3 loop is CASSPTGAVHEQYF. CDR3 bases: TGTGCCAGCAGCCCGACAGGGGCCGTCCACGAGCAGTACTTC.

This chain links TRBV19 with TRBJ2-3; 7 bases match TRBD2. The CDR3 is made up of 14 amino acids. The germline CDR1 and CDR2 sequences are LNHDA and SQIVND (reference sequence). J gave up 3 bases and V 8 bases, and 8 bases lay outside the gene matches. CDR3 sequence (DNA): TGTGCCAGTGCGAGGACGGGAGGAACAGATACGCAGTATTTT. Protein product: CASARTGGTDTQYF. The whole variable domain, remainder taken from reference TRBV19 and TRBJ2-3, is DGGITQSPKYLFRKEGQNVTLSCEQNLNHDAMYWYRQDPGQGLRLIYYSQIVNDFQKGDIAEGYSVSREKKESFPLTVTSAQKNPTAFYLCASARTGGTDTQYFGPGTRLTVL.

This clone has a handful of counts. The chain couples TRBV5-8 to TRBJ1-4, with a tentative D call TRBD1 (5 bases). V shed 4 bases and J shed 1 base, with 17 bases lying between them. Germline V gene lookup returns CDR1 SGHTS and CDR2 YDEGEE. The CDR3 is 17 amino acids. In DNA, the CDR3 is TGTGCCAGCAGCGGTGGGGTCCTGGGGGGAACTAATGAAAAACTGTTTTTT. This sequence encodes CASSGGVLGGTNEKLFF.

The chain couples TRBV11-1 to TRBJ2-7; 8 bases align to TRBD1. The germline CDR1 and CDR2 sequences are SGHAT and FQDESV (reference sequence). This CDR3 spans 12 amino acids. V shed 6 bases, J shed 4 bases, and the junction held 2 bases outside the gene matches. CDR3: CASSRTGYEQYF. In DNA, the CDR3 is TGTGCCAGCAGTAGGACAGGGTACGAGCAGTACTTC.

The J gene is TRBJ2-1, the V gene TRBV29-1; 7 bases line up with TRBD2. The CDR3 covers 15 residues. Unmatched junction bases numbered 9, after V lost 0 bases and J lost 7 bases. The germline CDR1 and CDR2 sequences are SQVTM and ANQGSEA. Written as DNA, the CDR3 is TGCAGCGTTGAAGAGGGGGGAGGGTTTGGGAATGAGCAGTTCTTC. This codes for CSVEEGGGFGNEQFF.

This clone appeared a single time. V is TRBV7-9 and J is TRBJ2-7, with D perhaps TRBD1 (5 bases). Germline V lookup: CDR1 SEHNR, CDR2 FQNEAQ (reference sequence). Trimming took 1 base from V and 4 from J, leaving 14 bases between them. This CDR3 has 15 residues. For the CDR3, the DNA is TGTGCCAGCAGCTTAGACAGGCTGCCTTCGTACGAGCAGTACTTC. It specifies CASSLDRLPSYEQYF.

The chain links TRBV5-1 to TRBJ2-6, with D perhaps being TRBD1 or TRBD2 (6 bases each). The CDR3 has 17 amino acids. The germline gives CDR1 SGHRS, CDR2 YFSETQ. The V end was cut by 4 bases, the J end by 1 base, with 15 bases between. CDR3 in DNA: TGCGCCAGCAGCCTCCTAGGGGGGCGGTCTGGGGCCAACGTCCTGACTTTC. This sequence encodes CASSLLGGRSGANVLTF.

The chain has TRBV4-1 and TRBJ1-1; unclear D gene. CDR3 length: 16 residues. CDR1 is MGHRA and CDR2 is YSYEKL in the germline V gene. V was trimmed by 3 bases and J by 0 bases, leaving 14 bases between them. CDR3 amino acids: CASSHGEGRVNTEAFF. CDR3 sequence (DNA): TGCGCCAGCAGCCATGGGGAGGGTCGAGTGAACACTGAAGCTTTCTTT.

Comments on this clone: Other nucleotide sequences from this sample produce the same CDR3. This rearrangement joins TRBV28 to TRBJ2-7; D not certain. Germline CDR1 is MDHEN and CDR2 is SYDVKM. V lost 3 bases to trimming and J lost 3 bases, with 6 bases between them. The CDR3 spans 12 residues. This chain's CDR3 is CASSFSSYEQYF. In nucleotides, the CDR3 is TGTGCCAGCAGTTTCTCCAGCTACGAGCAGTACTTC.

V usage is TRBV6-5 and J usage is TRBJ2-1; D assignment may be TRBD1 or TRBD2 (5 bases each). This CDR3 has 15 amino acids. Germline CDR1 reads MNHEY; CDR2 reads SVGAGI. Trimming cost V 2 bases and J 10 bases, with 18 bases left between them. CDR3 nucleotide sequence: TGTGCCAGCAGTTACGTCGTGTCGGGACGAAAGGAGCAGTTCTTC. It translates to CASSYVVSGRKEQFF.

This chain joins TRBV6-6 and TRBJ2-5, with TRBD2 matching over 7 bases. Per germline, CDR1 MNHNY and CDR2 SVGAGI (reference sequence). The J segment lost 4 bases and the V segment lost 5 bases, leaving 13 bases of the junction unmatched. The CDR3 runs 16 residues. In nucleotides, the CDR3 is TGTGCCAGCAGTAACCTTGGCGGGAGTGGGGGAGAGACCCAGTACTTC. Its translation: CASSNLGGSGGETQYF.

This rearrangement joins TRBV11-1 to TRBJ2-1; D unclear. The CDR3 extends over 15 amino acids. Germline CDR1 reads SGHAT; CDR2 reads FQDESV (reference sequence). V lost 5 bases to trimming and J lost 5 bases, with 16 bases between them. The CDR3 reads CASSRFIPRDNEQFF. In nucleotides, the CDR3 is TGTGCCAGCAGCCGATTTATTCCCCGGGACAATGAGCAGTTCTTC.

J is TRBJ2-2 and V is TRBV7-9; unclear D gene. Trimming shortened V by 2 bases and J by 0 bases, and 7 bases separated the two germline ends. Per the germline V gene, CDR1 is SEHNR and CDR2 is FQNEAQ (reference sequence). The CDR3 is made up of 15 amino acids. CDR3 nucleotide sequence: TGTGCCAGCAGCTTAACAGCTTCGAACACCGGGGAGCTGTTTTTT. This translates into CASSLTASNTGELFF.

The chain links TRBV11-3 to TRBJ2-7; D uncertain. The V and J ends lost 4 bases and 4 bases respectively, with 8 bases between them. CDR3 length: 12 amino acids. Per the germline V gene, CDR1 is SGHNT and CDR2 is YENEEA. CDR3 amino acids: CASSSDGYEQYF. CDR3 DNA sequence: TGTGCCAGCAGCTCCGACGGGTACGAGCAGTACTTC.

The gene calls are TRBV30 and TRBJ1-2, with a weak D call TRBD1 (6 bases). CDR3 size: 17 residues. V was pared by 2 bases and J by 6 bases, with 25 bases between. Germline CDR1 reads GTSNPN; CDR2 reads SVGIG (reference sequence). CDR3 nucleotides: TGTGCCTGGAGTAGGGTGGGGGCAGGGTTCGCCGTTGATGGCTACACCTTC. It is translated as CAWSRVGAGFAVDGYTF.

This clone was seen just once. The V and J genes are TRBV2 and TRBJ1-3; D not resolved. With 4 bases removed from V and 0 bases from J, the gap between germline ends came to 10 bases. The CDR3 runs to 15 residues. Per germline, CDR1 SNHLY and CDR2 FYNNEI. CDR3 nucleotides: TGTGCCAGCAGTGGTTTCAGGACCTCTGGAAACACCATATATTTT. Translation gives CASSGFRTSGNTIYF.

This chain links TRBV5-6 with TRBJ2-1, with 16 bases identical to TRBD2. Germline-derived CDR1 and CDR2 are SGHDT and YYEEEE. J lost 5 bases, V lost 4 bases, and 6 bases had no gene match. The CDR3 loop spans 17 amino acids. The CDR3 DNA is TGTGCCAGCAGCAGGGGACTAGCGGGAGGGAGAAACAATGAGCAGTTCTTC. Its translation: CASSRGLAGGRNNEQFF.

The chain uses TRBV6-5 and TRBJ1-1, with D maybe TRBD1 (5 bases). The CDR3 totals 14 residues. V shed 11 bases and J shed 4 bases, with 20 bases lying between them. CDR1 is MNHEY, CDR2 SVGAGI, per germline. CDR3 DNA: TGTGCCTTCCGGTGGGGGACCTTGAGCACTGAAGCTTTCTTT. Amino acids: CAFRWGTLSTEAFF.

The J gene is TRBJ1-1, the V gene TRBV7-2, with a tentative D call TRBD1 (5 bases). V was trimmed by 5 bases and J by 5 bases, leaving 15 bases between them. The germline gives CDR1 SGHTA, CDR2 FQGNSA. This CDR3 contains 14 residues. This CDR3 is CASSPLAAGTEAFF. Written as DNA, the CDR3 is TGTGCCAGCAGCCCACTCGCGGCAGGGACTGAAGCTTTCTTT.

CDR3 DNA sequence: TGTGCCAGCAGTTTAGGACGGGCAACTAATGAAAAACTGTTTTTT. This gives the protein CASSLGRATNEKLFF. The rearrangement uses TRBV28 and TRBJ1-4; no reliable D call. V shed 2 bases and J shed 0 bases, with 7 bases lying between them. The CDR3 has 15 amino acids. Looked up from germline, CDR1 is MDHEN and CDR2 is SYDVKM.

The table lists this clone with a count of one. The V call is TRBV6-2 or TRBV6-3, the J call TRBJ1-5, with unresolved D. Germline V gives CDR1 MNHEY, CDR2 SVGEGT. Trimming took 0 bases from V and 3 from J, leaving 9 bases between them. CDR3 size: 15 residues. CDR3 sequence reads: CASSYSKWANQPQHF. CDR3 bases: TGTGCCAGCAGTTACTCGAAATGGGCCAATCAGCCCCAGCATTTT.

The V and J genes are TRBV2 and TRBJ2-3; D possibly corresponds to TRBD2 (6 bases). This CDR3 region has 15 residues. Trimming cost V 6 bases and J 4 bases, with 17 bases left between them. The germline V gene encodes CDR1 SNHLY and CDR2 FYNNEI. The CDR3 is CASSRDGTWSDTQYF. CDR3 bases: TGTGCCAGCAGCAGGGACGGGACTTGGTCAGATACGCAGTATTTT.

The gene calls are TRBV5-5 and TRBJ1-3; the D is unclear. Trimming pared 0 bases from V and 0 bases from J, leaving 10 bases between. Germline CDR1 is SGHKS and CDR2 is YYEKEE (reference sequence). The CDR3 loop spans 16 amino acids. Here the CDR3 reads CASSLGAGPSGNTIYF. DNA of the CDR3: TGTGCCAGCAGCTTGGGCGCAGGTCCCTCTGGAAACACCATATATTTT.

V is TRBV28 and J is TRBJ1-3, with 8 positions matching TRBD1. V lost 6 bases and J lost 3; bases outside the gene matches: 7. Germline lookup yields CDR1 MDHEN and CDR2 SYDVKM. This CDR3 is 15 amino acids long. CDR3 in DNA: TGTGCCAGCAGACCCCGGACAGGGCTTGGAAACACCATATATTTT. It is translated as CASRPRTGLGNTIYF.

The CDR3 loop is CASSVQGAGEQFF. The CDR3 DNA reads as TGTGCCAGCAGCGTCCAGGGGGCTGGTGAGCAGTTCTTC. This chain joins TRBV6-5 and TRBJ2-1, with TRBD1 matching over 8 bases. The V gene end was trimmed by 6 bases and the J gene end by 9 bases; junction bases not matched to a gene: 7. Germline CDR1 and CDR2: MNHEY and SVGAGI. The CDR3 runs to 13 residues.

The gene calls are TRBV30 and TRBJ2-3; no firm D call. The CDR3 extends over 10 amino acids. Looked up from germline, CDR1 is GTSNPN and CDR2 is SVGIG (reference sequence). With 2 bases removed from V and 8 bases from J, the gap between germline ends came to 5 bases. The CDR3 region has the DNA TGTGCCTGGAGTTTCGGTACGCAGTATTTT. Encoded protein: CAWSFGTQYF.

The rearrangement joins TRBV15 to TRBJ2-7, with 7 bases matching TRBD2. Germline trimming cut 8 bases from V and 3 bases from J; bases unmatched to any gene: 10. The CDR3 length is 14 residues. Looked up from germline, CDR1 is LNHNV and CDR2 is YYDKDF (reference sequence). As DNA, the CDR3 is TGTGCCACCCGACGGTCGGGAGGTAACTACGAGCAGTACTTC. Its translation is CATRRSGGNYEQYF.

The J gene is TRBJ2-7, the V gene TRBV30, with 11 bases matching TRBD2. The CDR3 sequence is 13 residues long. Germline assignment: CDR1 GTSNPN and CDR2 SVGIG (reference sequence). Germline trimming cut 8 bases from V and 7 bases from J; bases unmatched to any gene: 10. Here the CDR3 reads CARQVAGGQEQYF. CDR3 sequence (DNA): TGTGCCCGCCAAGTAGCGGGAGGGCAAGAGCAGTACTTC. Full variable domain (remainder filled in from reference TRBV30 and TRBJ2-7): SQTIHQWPATLVQPVGSPLSLECTVEGTSNPNLYWYRQAAGRGLQLLFYSVGIGQISSEVPQNLSASRPQDRQFILSSKKLLLSDSGFYLCARQVAGGQEQYFGPGTRLTVT.